The clone carrying this TCR beta chain was seen only a few times. Trimming pared 6 bases from V and 2 bases from J, leaving 10 bases between. The CDR3 runs to 13 residues. Germline V lookup: CDR1 SNHLY, CDR2 FYNNEI. These data come from a study of OX40 agonist ivuxolimab in advanced cancers. TCRdb keeps only in-frame clones here, not all; method: immunoSEQ multiplex PCR. Of approximately 17,000 clones listed, just over 85% are singletons. The J gene is TRBJ1-2, the V gene TRBV2; D is perhaps TRBD1 (5 bases). The TCR originated in an adult with an advanced solid tumor such as melanoma, head and neck, liver or kidney cancer. The specimen was CD4+ or CD8+ T cells sorted from blood, collected in a trial of the OX40 agonist ivuxolimab. Here the CDR3 reads CASRADSNYGYTF. CDR3 DNA sequence: TGTGCCAGCAGGGCCGACAGCAACTATGGCTACACCTTC.